The clone carrying this T cell receptor (beta chain) was seen more than once but under ten times. Its specificity is unknown. It was with a sample-barcoded 5' primer and a J-beta primer mix that a second PCR of roughly 7 to 12 cycles was run. TCRdb used MiXCR to reprocess the 5' RACE reads, holding one entry per CDR3 protein. This table has about 1.8 million distinct CDR3 sequences, approximately 50% appearing once. For every donor, a draw yielded approximately 9.9 milliliters of peripheral blood. This entry comes from a study of blood T cells in healthy people across ages. The CDR3 extends over 13 amino acids. The V and J ends lost 4 bases and 2 bases respectively, with 11 bases between them. Germline values: CDR1 DFQATT, CDR2 SNEGSKA (reference sequence). Study-wide results and caveats: A roughly linear age-dependent decrease characterized TCR beta diversity per million T cells. Strongly correlated with naive T cell percentage was TCR beta diversity. The long-lived group displayed more naive CD4+ cells, plus higher diversity, than the aged donors did.

Material for sequencing was blood. The J gene is TRBJ2-5, the V gene TRBV20-1; tentatively, D is TRBD1 or TRBD2 (5 bases each). The clonotype comes from a middle-aged woman in good health. In nucleotides, the CDR3 is TGCAGTGCTAAGGGGAGTTTTCAAGAGACCCAGTACTTC. As protein: CSAKGSFQETQYF.